The following is a T cell receptor (beta chain) sequence with its context. Its antigen remains undetermined. Per-base qualities were not stored, and no clone one base away is much larger. The cohort consisted of fewer than 700 healthy bone marrow donors. Cohort members were all nominally healthy when sampled, although unrecorded immune exposures were likely present. The donor tested CMV seronegative, placing the donor among the 352 seronegative members of the cohort. Every donor gave a peripheral blood sample, and the peripheral blood mononuclear cells from that sample were used for TCR beta sequencing. The Qiagen DNeasy Blood Extraction Kit was used to extract genomic DNA from the blood cell samples. Library preparation used the immunoSEQ multiplex PCR assay. For the multiplex PCR, a mixture combining 60 forward primers for TCR Vbeta segments and 13 reverse primers for TCR Jbeta segments was used. A multiplex PCR assay on genomic DNA amplified the CDR3 region of rearranged TCR beta genes. The Illumina HiSeq System was used to sequence the amplified TCR beta libraries as 87-base-pair reads. The source study handled its data this way. In a later analysis, 70 million to 95 million unique TCR beta chains were counted across the roughly 700 repertoires, and roughly 10 million of these chains were shared by at least two donors. To remove PCR and sequencing errors, raw reads were error-corrected and collapsed into unique sequences using a nearest-neighbor algorithm that merged closely related sequences. Alignment of CDR3 sequences to IMGT reference sequences was used to assign V, D and J gene segments. For a sequence to be retained, a match of at least six nucleotides to both a V gene segment and a J gene segment was required. A rearrangement was called productive if the CDR3 had no stop codons and remained in frame with V and J, and every other rearrangement was called non-productive. Following IMGT convention, CDR3 was defined as the stretch from the second conserved V-encoded cysteine up to the conserved J-encoded phenylalanine. In an earlier analysis of 500 to 650 of the donors, sequences lacking an unambiguous match to a single V gene segment were excluded. In an earlier analysis of more than 500 of the donors, a V segment was called functional when productive rearrangements were above 56.7%, and segregating when the standard deviation between donors exceeded 5%. To diagnose cytomegalovirus status from the catalog of TCR beta chain sequences, a statistical classification framework was built. In a later analysis, V and J genes were assigned by comparing TCR nucleotide sequences against IMGT/GENE-DB human TR gene sequences. A later analysis assigned CDR3 sequences and most-parsimonious VDJ recombination scenarios with the TCRdist pipeline. A later analysis defined each TCR beta chain by its CDR3 amino acid sequence plus V-gene family, and excluded reads lacking a unique V-gene family. As a way to deal with suspected cross-contamination and a sequencing artifact, a later analysis dropped approximately 570 nucleotide sequences that were highly shared and had low generation probability. A later analysis calculated a clonal expansion index for each public chain from normalized within-repertoire ranks of inferred template counts. A later analysis computed generation probabilities with a VDJ recombination model fitted to out-of-frame rearrangements, and checked the results against IGoR. A later analysis scored TCR-TCR, TCR-HLA and TCR-CMV co-occurrence with hypergeometric tests, applying a repertoire-size bias correction to TCR pairs. In a later analysis, false discovery rates were estimated by permuting HLA or CMV assignments 20 times. In a later analysis, co-occurring TCRs were grouped using DBSCAN, and TCRdist sequence similarity was added for clustering within HLA-allele-positive subsets. For co-occurrence clustering, repertoires with fewer than 30,000 or more than 120,000 public chains were excluded, along with roughly 5 repertoires with anomalous nucleotide sharing. TCRdb retrieved this table from immuneACCESS and kept in-frame rearrangements only. Not all clones are present; in checked studies, unresolved V genes account for under half, and no reason is known for the remainder. V and J calls and clone size are copied from that table; D and trimming were computed from the DNA. The sample table shows under 200,000 clones, and around four fifths are seen once. The top ten clones comprise 1.4% of the sample.

From the cysteine through the phenylalanine, the CDR3 covers 14 amino acids. Left in the record is the CDR3 DNA by itself, 42 bases read in frame from the first base. Trimming leaves V shorter by 4 bases and J shorter by 0 bases, with the junction holding 5 bases beyond the gene matches. CDR1 and CDR2 are drawn from the germline V gene: SQVTM, ANQGSEA. The source of the sample is a study of cytomegalovirus exposure and HLA in healthy donors (dated by TCRdb to 2015 to 2018). Background for the entire study: According to an earlier analysis of 550 to 700 of the donors, roughly 180 million T cells yielded roughly 110 million unique TCR beta sequences and 276 Gb of sequence data. A later analysis re-analyzed previously published TCR beta repertoires from approximately 670 donors and added high-resolution HLA genotyping to study TCR occurrence patterns. Along with the approximately 700-subject first cohort, a separate validation cohort of around 110 different subjects was used. HLA typing included class I and class II loci at four-digit resolution. The genetic ancestry cluster associated with self-reported Caucasian donors included over 80% of the approximately 430 genotyped donors. About 5 DR-DQ haplotypes were handled as single units for association and clustering, since linkage in the cohort was strong. Every discovery cohort repertoire had been produced on one sequencing platform. The study used immunosequencing to profile the T cell repertoires of 666 subjects and linked those repertoires to cytomegalovirus serostatus. Among almost 400 genotyped donors of the cohort, an average of around 240,000 unique TCR beta nucleotide sequences were sequenced per donor, roughly 18% of them non-productive. About 280 gigabases of sequencing data and approximately 91 million unique TCR sequences made up an early release that covered several hundred HLA-typed donors. In an earlier analysis of several hundred of the donors, high-throughput TCR beta sequencing was used to judge whether each TCR beta V gene segment behaved as functional or pseudogenic. In a later genetic analysis, genome-wide SNP genotypes for about 65% of the 666 donors were used, and that subset was treated as a discovery cohort. To predict cytomegalovirus infection status, the study combined high-throughput TCR immunosequencing, statistical association of individual TCRs with disease status, and machine learning. Donor age, sex, ethnicity and CMV serostatus were compiled alongside the repertoire data. The study aimed to test whether cataloging public T cell receptors could reveal signatures of past pathogen exposure. The number of typed donors differed by locus: about 629-630 for A, B, C, DRB1 and DQB1; 522 for DQA1; 600 to 610 for DPA1; and 400 to 480 for DPB1. Rather than using new phenotypic data, the later analysis identified candidate immune exposures from TCR beta sequences and from how often those sequences occurred across donors.

What the research found in general, with its limitations: CMV serostatus was the only immune exposure information available for the cohort. A cluster of highly shared sequence variants was judged likely to be a technical artifact of the sequencing pipeline. The authors suggested that the approach could potentially be extended to other disease states and immunological phenotypes. The earlier analysis of approximately 560 of the donors excluded fewer than 20 rarely observed V segments, including chromosome 9 orphons, because counts were too low. Most TCR sequences were seen in very few donors, while some public TCRs were found in many individuals. In a later analysis, TCR association rates were found to vary across HLA loci, with the most associated TCRs seen for DRB1 alleles and the fewest for HLA-C alleles. A total of about 150 TCR beta chains were listed by the study as associated with cytomegalovirus. According to a later analysis, parvovirus B19, influenza, CMV and Epstein-Barr virus appeared linked to several top co-occurrence clusters. In this cohort, only TCR beta chains were sequenced, and detectable features were limited by the absence of alpha or paired-chain data. V-gene and J-gene trimming of TCR beta chains was associated with a missense DCLRE1C variant in a later genetic analysis, and the association was replicated in an independent cohort. A further reported finding was that TCR beta sequences accurately predicted the HLA-A and HLA-B alleles for most subjects in the first cohort. Broadly in line with IMGT annotations, most TCR beta V segments showed up in productive rearrangements about 90% or about 30% of the time in an earlier analysis of roughly 590 of the donors. In a later genetic analysis, fewer N-insertions in productive TCRs were reported among donors in an Asian-associated ancestry cluster than the roughly 700-donor mean. In vitro tests confirmed that three of the cytomegalovirus-associated TCR beta chains recognize cytomegalovirus antigens. In both the original and validation cohorts, the classifier was reported to diagnose cytomegalovirus status with high specificity and sensitivity. Linkage disequilibrium might explain the correlated functional status among segregating V segments, but an unknown experimental factor could not be ruled out. A later analysis associated 15,000 to 20,000 TCR beta sequences with specific HLA alleles at a false discovery rate of 0.05. A later analysis found that HLA-associated TCR beta chains were more clonally expanded and had lower generation probabilities than equally common non-associated chains. HLA typing was unavailable for some donors at each locus, so association tests used only the typed subset. Assigning TCR associations to individual alleles was difficult when HLA alleles, especially DR and DQ, strongly co-occurred. In a later analysis, most CMV-associated TCR beta chains were found to appear HLA-restricted, with HLA associations seemingly driven largely by CMV exposure. Roughly uniform sequencing depth across donors was assumed in presence/absence analyses, although this assumption may not hold. Because the 87-base-pair reads could not distinguish some IMGT-functional V segments, including TRBV6-2 and TRBV6-3, those segments were excluded.

The chain employs TRBV29-1 and TRBJ2-5; TRBD2 aligns with 7 central bases. The source material was PBMCs. This clonotype was obtained from a woman aged 25 to 39 in good health and CMV-seronegative. The DNA sequence is given as TGCAGCGTTGGGGGCGGGGGTCACCAAGAGACCCAGTACTTC. This translates into CSVGGGGHQETQYF.